This TCR beta chain was recorded in a study of cytomegalovirus exposure and HLA in healthy donors. The wider study: There were some 400 genotyped donors. Of these, 81% fell in the genetic ancestry cluster associated with self-reported Caucasian donors. Study observations and caveats: Immune exposure information comprised only CMV serostatus. In a later analysis, a missense DCLRE1C variant was linked to TCR beta V- and J-gene trimming.

The germline gives CDR1 SGHTA, CDR2 FQGNSA. V gave up 4 bases and J gave up 5 bases, with 14 bases separating them. This CDR3 has 14 amino acids. With regard to this clone: Its antigen is not identified.

The PCR contained 60 Vbeta and 13 Jbeta primers. This table comes from immunoSEQ multiplex PCR, and its TCRdb copy is limited to in-frame clones, with some not included. The sample holds some 200,000 clones, 65% to 85% seen once. The sequence was collected from a middle-aged man in good health and CMV-seronegative. The chain employs TRBV7-2 and TRBJ2-5, with a tentative D call TRBD2 (6 bases). Sequenced: PBMCs. In DNA form, the CDR3 reads TGTGCCAGCAGCTCCCGCGGGGCAGCGGAGACCCAGTACTTC. It specifies CASSSRGAAETQYF.